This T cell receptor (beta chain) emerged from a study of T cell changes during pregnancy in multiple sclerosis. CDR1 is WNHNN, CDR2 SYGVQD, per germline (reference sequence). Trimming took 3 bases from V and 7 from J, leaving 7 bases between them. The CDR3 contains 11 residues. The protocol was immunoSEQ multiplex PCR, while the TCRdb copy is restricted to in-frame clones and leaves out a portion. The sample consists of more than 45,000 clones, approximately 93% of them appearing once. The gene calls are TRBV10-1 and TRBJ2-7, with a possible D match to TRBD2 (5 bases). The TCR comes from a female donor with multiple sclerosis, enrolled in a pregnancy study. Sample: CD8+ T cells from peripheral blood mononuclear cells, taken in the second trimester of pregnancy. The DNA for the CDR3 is TGCGCCAGCAGTGATTCGGGGGAGCAGTACTTC. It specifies CASSDSGEQYF.